A selection of T cell receptor beta chains follows, all from one sample in a study of technical replicates of blood from a few donors. The table came from immunoSEQ multiplex PCR; TCRdb's copy has only in-frame clones and leaves some out. The sample holds about 66,000 clones, approximately 90% seen once. Sequenced material: T cells isolated from PBMCs. The source of these receptors is a human donor in good health. CDR3s leave out the opening cysteine and the closing phenylalanine or tryptophan. A D gene is named only where the DNA matches it firmly.

cdr3_length,d_call,v_call,j_call,cdr3_aa
14,NA,TRBV2,TRBJ2-6,ASSADGHSGANVLT
12,NA,TRBV19,TRBJ1-2,ASEGLSEAEGYT
13,TRBD1,TRBV9,TRBJ1-4,ASSVEGGSWEKLF
13,NA,TRBV27,TRBJ2-6,ASSSTRTGANVLT
12,NA,TRBV15,TRBJ2-7,ATSRDSGTYEQY
13,TRBD2,TRBV6-5,TRBJ2-7,ASSYSSGRYYEQY
13,TRBD1,TRBV5-1,TRBJ2-7,ASSFEPGQTYEQY
11,TRBD1,TRBV9,TRBJ1-1,ASSVSGTDEAF
13,TRBD2,TRBV5-6,TRBJ2-3,ASSSTSGRSDTQY
13,NA,TRBV11-2,TRBJ2-7,ASSQPGHKRDEQY
11,NA,TRBV30,TRBJ2-7,AWSGTANYEQY